The following is a TCR beta chain sequence with its context. Its specificity is unknown. Expressed TCRB transcripts were sequenced, since all the RNA that had been isolated was reverse transcribed. This table comes from immunoSEQ multiplex PCR, and its TCRdb copy is limited to in-frame clones, with some not included. Of about 620,000 clones in the sample, 15% to 18% are singletons; the top ten hold about 0.087%. CDR1 is LNHDA and CDR2 is SQIVND in the germline V gene (reference sequence). There are 14 residues in the CDR3. J was trimmed by 6 bases and V by 8 bases; bases with no gene match: 10. The data belong to a study of beta chain features in type 1 diabetes. Study-wide findings and caveats: Still unanswered here is whether HLA type influences TCRB rearrangement. Equally in patients and controls, shorter templates might have been favored by PCR. A closer apparent resemblance between naive, central memory and Treg TCRB repertoires was seen in patients than in healthy donors.

This clonotype originated in a man aged 18 to 29 in good health. Sequencing input: naive CD4+ T cells from blood. The chain combines TRBV19 with TRBJ2-4; 7 nucleotides align to TRBD1. The CDR3 here is CASRTGVMGNIQYF. CDR3 in DNA: TGTGCCAGTCGGACAGGTGTGATGGGAAACATTCAGTACTTC.